This entry concerns a single T cell receptor (beta chain). No antigen is known for it. The final CDR3 position lacks the conserved phenylalanine or tryptophan, pointing to a likely read error. The sample comes from a study of cytomegalovirus exposure and HLA in healthy donors. CDR1 is SQVTM, CDR2 ANQGSEA, per germline. V was pared by 3 bases and J by 6 bases, with 17 bases between. The CDR3 consists of 14 residues. Study results and limitations: Most TCR sequences proved rare, with some public TCRs found in many donors.

PCR employed 60 Vbeta and 13 Jbeta primers. Clones were sequenced by immunoSEQ multiplex PCR, and TCRdb holds only the in-frame ones, with some missing. Its table records around 200,000 clones. The chain is built from TRBV29-1 and TRBJ1-2; weak D call: TRBD1 (6 bases). Sequencing was performed on PBMCs. The TCR sequence derives from a young woman in good health and CMV-seropositive. Written as DNA, the CDR3 is TGCAGCGTTGAGAGGTACAGGGAATGGAATGGCTACACCCTC. Residues: CSVERYREWNGYTL.